The present entry profiles one TCR beta chain with its context. Its antigen is currently unknown. This record comes from a study of early T cells in non-severe SARS-CoV-2 infection. Study as a whole: Sequenced bulk RNA came from whole blood that was unsorted, and chains were unpaired.

Regarding the study as a whole: Anti-spike CD8 responses were favored by VDJdb matching, which missed private and CD4 specificities.

Molecules of cDNA were individually given unique molecular identifiers that were attached to them. A single record per CDR3 protein comes from TCRdb applying MiXCR to the 5' RACE reads. Of over 95,000 distinct CDR3 sequences listed, 16% were seen once; the top ten hold around 1.3%. The CDR3 has 16 amino acids. The germline CDR1 and CDR2 sequences are SGHAT and FQNNGV. Trimming took 5 bases from V and 3 from J; bases not matched to a gene: 4. The origin of this receptor is an adult who was a healthcare worker with PCR-confirmed SARS-CoV-2 infection or an uninfected control (not recorded which). This chain connects TRBV11-2 to TRBJ2-3; 14 nucleotides match TRBD2. The specimen was whole blood. The CDR3, as DNA: TGTGCCAGCAGCCCAGGGACTAGCGGGAGAACAGATACGCAGTATTTT. This encodes CASSPGTSGRTDTQYF.